Listed below are T cell receptor beta chains from one sample, sequenced in a study of cytomegalovirus exposure and HLA in healthy donors. TCRdb keeps only in-frame clones here, not all; method: immunoSEQ multiplex PCR. Found here are 110,000 to 150,000 clones, roughly three quarters of them singletons; the top ten hold 2.5% to 3%. Material for sequencing was PBMCs. Receptors originate from a female donor in good health and CMV-seronegative. The CDR3 runs from the conserved cysteine through the conserved F or W. D genes are given only for firm matches. Size values are once, few and many counts, or a class for expanded clones, and some rows have none.

v_gene: TRBV7-8; j_gene: TRBJ1-2; abundance: few; d_gene: NA; CDR3nt: TGTGCCAGCAGCTTAGAGACAGCGTATGGCTACACCTTC; CDR3aa: CASSLETAYGYTF
v_gene: TRBV7-2; j_gene: TRBJ2-5; abundance: NA; d_gene: NA; CDR3nt: TGTGCCAGCAGCTCACAGGGTCAACGGGAGACCCAGTACTTC; CDR3aa: CASSSQGQRETQYF
v_gene: TRBV10-1; j_gene: TRBJ2-1; abundance: NA; d_gene: NA; CDR3nt: TGCGCCAGCAGTGTGGCGGGCCCCGCCGAGCAGTTCTTC; CDR3aa: CASSVAGPAEQFF
v_gene: TRBV7-6; j_gene: TRBJ2-1; abundance: NA; d_gene: NA; CDR3nt: TGTGCCAGCAGCCCCAGCGCCGCGGAGAATGAGCAGTTCTTC; CDR3aa: CASSPSAAENEQFF
v_gene: TRBV28; j_gene: TRBJ1-2; abundance: NA; d_gene: NA; CDR3nt: TGTGCCAGCAGTGTCGACAGTGTGCGAGGCTACACCTTC; CDR3aa: CASSVDSVRGYTF
v_gene: TRBV28; j_gene: TRBJ2-1; abundance: NA; d_gene: TRBD1; CDR3nt: TGTGCCAGCAGACAGGGGGCGGGTGAGCAGTTCTTC; CDR3aa: CASRQGAGEQFF
v_gene: TRBV7-2; j_gene: TRBJ1-2; abundance: NA; d_gene: NA; CDR3nt: TGTGCCAGCAGTCAAGCCCAGGACTATGGCTACACCTTC; CDR3aa: CASSQAQDYGYTF
v_gene: TRBV19; j_gene: TRBJ1-1; abundance: NA; d_gene: NA; CDR3nt: TGTGCCAATAGTATAGTAGCAGGAGGTAGCACTGAAGCTTTCTTT; CDR3aa: CANSIVAGGSTEAFF
v_gene: TRBV7-7; j_gene: TRBJ2-2; abundance: NA; d_gene: NA; CDR3nt: TGTGCTAGCAGCTTTAACGTCCCCCAGATATTAAACACCGGGGAGCTGTTTTTT; CDR3aa: CASSFNVPQILNTGELFF
v_gene: TRBV7-9; j_gene: TRBJ1-3; abundance: NA; d_gene: TRBD1; CDR3nt: TGTGCCAGCAGCTTATTACTGGGACAGGGCTCGGGAAACACCATATATTTT; CDR3aa: CASSLLLGQGSGNTIYF
v_gene: TRBV4-3; j_gene: TRBJ1-2; abundance: NA; d_gene: NA; CDR3nt: TGCGCCAGCAGCCAAGATTTACCGGGGGCGGGGGATGGCTACACCTTC; CDR3aa: CASSQDLPGAGDGYTF
v_gene: TRBV5-6; j_gene: TRBJ2-5; abundance: NA; d_gene: NA; CDR3nt: TGTGCCAGCAGGCCGACTGGTGACGCGAGGACCCAGTACTTC; CDR3aa: CASRPTGDARTQYF
v_gene: TRBV28; j_gene: TRBJ2-1; abundance: NA; d_gene: NA; CDR3nt: TGTGCCAGCAGTTTAGGCGCTAGCTCCTACAATGAGCAGTTCTTC; CDR3aa: CASSLGASSYNEQFF
v_gene: TRBV18; j_gene: TRBJ1-4; abundance: NA; d_gene: NA; CDR3nt: TGTGCCAGCTCAAATAATCTTCGTGAAAAACTGTTTTTT; CDR3aa: CASSNNLREKLFF